Listed below are T cell receptor beta chains from one sample, sequenced in a study of T-cell reconstitution after alpha-beta-depleted transplantation in children. One entry per CDR3 protein, called by TCRdb with MiXCR from the PCR reads. The table has around 100,000 distinct CDR3 sequences, roughly 7.6% seen once. Sequences were derived from PBMCs, sampled before TCRalphabeta/CD19-depleted stem cell transplant. The origin of the receptors is a boy younger than 10 with acute lymphoblastic leukemia, due to receive a stem cell transplant. Each CDR3 is given with its conserved first and last residue. A D gene is named only where the DNA matches it firmly. Clone sizes are given selectively: once, few, many, or a class where the clone is expanded.

CDR3 DNA	CDR3 protein	J gene	clone size	D gene	V gene
TGCGCCAGCAGCCTGGGGGGACTAGCTTTGGATGAGCAGTTCTTC	CASSLGGLALDEQFF	TRBJ2-1	few	TRBD2	TRBV5-1
TGTGCCAGCGGTGGGGGGACCTACGAGCAGTACTTC	CASGGGTYEQYF	TRBJ2-7	many	.	TRBV7-8
TGTGCCAGCAGGGCGGGGGGACACTATTCCTACGAGCAGTACTTC	CASRAGGHYSYEQYF	TRBJ2-7	few	TRBD2	TRBV6-5
TGTGCCAGCACCCCACAGGGTCACGAGCAGTACTTC	CASTPQGHEQYF	TRBJ2-7	many	.	TRBV2
TGTGCCAGCAGTGTTCTCCCGAGGCCCTACGAGCAGTACTTC	CASSVLPRPYEQYF	TRBJ2-7	many	.	TRBV2
TGTGCCATGCGTATAGACGTATCAACGAACATTCAGTACTTC	CAMRIDVSTNIQYF	TRBJ2-4	.	.	TRBV5-4
TGTGCCAGCAGTGAATCCCAGGGGGCGGCTGGTGGCTACACCTTC	CASSESQGAAGGYTF	TRBJ1-2	.	TRBD1	TRBV25-1
TGTGCCAGCAGTTCCGGACAGTCGACCGGGGAGCTGTTTTTT	CASSSGQSTGELFF	TRBJ2-2	few	.	TRBV12-3/TRBV12-4
TGTGCCAGCAGCCAAGACCCAGGGGATCGGGTAGATGGCTACACCTTC	CASSQDPGDRVDGYTF	TRBJ1-2	.	.	TRBV4-2
TGTGCCAGCAGTTACGAACGGACAGGGGCCATAGATACGCAGTATTTT	CASSYERTGAIDTQYF	TRBJ2-3	many	TRBD1	TRBV6-5
TGTGCCAGCAGGGAAGAGGGGGATTCCTATGGCTACACCTTC	CASREEGDSYGYTF	TRBJ1-2	.	.	TRBV6-1
TGTGCTAGCAGCTTAGCCAAAGAACCCTACAATGAGCAGTTCTTC	CASSLAKEPYNEQFF	TRBJ2-1	many	.	TRBV7-7
TGTGCCAGCTCACCGACAGGGTTGAACACTGAAGCTTTCTTT	CASSPTGLNTEAFF	TRBJ1-1	.	TRBD1	TRBV18
TGTGCCAGCTCCATGGGGGACAGGGAAAGGTTCTTC	CASSMGDRERFF	TRBJ2-1	.	TRBD1	TRBV27
TGTGCCAGCAGTCCCTCCGGGACAGCTACCTCCTACGAGCAGTACTTC	CASSPSGTATSYEQYF	TRBJ2-7	many	TRBD1	TRBV7-2
TGTGCCAGCAGCCAACTAGACAGCATTAATGAAAAACTGTTTTTT	CASSQLDSINEKLFF	TRBJ1-4	many	.	TRBV14
TGTGCCACTCAAAGGGGGGAGCAAGACACCATATATTTT	CATQRGEQDTIYF	TRBJ1-3	.	.	TRBV2
TGTGCCAGCAGTTTATTAAAGAGACTCTACAATGAGCAGTTCTTC	CASSLLKRLYNEQFF	TRBJ2-1	few	.	TRBV28
TGCAGTGCTAGCCGGGGGAATGGAGACCTCAACGAGCAGTTCTTC	CSASRGNGDLNEQFF	TRBJ2-1	few	.	TRBV20-1
TGCAGCGTTGAGTCAGGGGAGGCCTACGAGCAGTACTTC	CSVESGEAYEQYF	TRBJ2-7	few	.	TRBV29-1
TGTGCCAGCAGCGTCGCCGGGACGGAAGACTACGAGCAGTACTTC	CASSVAGTEDYEQYF	TRBJ2-7	many	.	TRBV9
TGTGCCAGCAGCTTGGAGGCAGGGGGCAGAAGCTACACCTTC	CASSLEAGGRSYTF	TRBJ1-2	many	TRBD1	TRBV5-6
TGCAGTGCTAGCGCATACGGTAGCAATCAGCCCCAGCATTTT	CSASAYGSNQPQHF	TRBJ1-5	many	.	TRBV20-1
TGTGCCAGCACCCCAAACCTTCAGACTAGCGGGGGATACGAGCAGTACTTC	CASTPNLQTSGGYEQYF	TRBJ2-7	few	TRBD2	TRBV7-9
TGCAGTGCTAGAGATGGAGGGAGGGCAACTAATGAAAAACTGTTTTTT	CSARDGGRATNEKLFF	TRBJ1-4	.	.	TRBV20-1
TGCAGTGCTAGAGTGTCAGCTTTCTCCTACGAGCAGTACTTC	CSARVSAFSYEQYF	TRBJ2-7	many	.	TRBV20-1
TGCAGTGCTAGAGCAGGGGCCGCCAAAAACATTCAGTACTTC	CSARAGAAKNIQYF	TRBJ2-4	.	.	TRBV20-1
TGTGCCACCAGCCCCAACTCGGGAGTGAGCAATCAGCCCCAGCATTTT	CATSPNSGVSNQPQHF	TRBJ1-5	.	.	TRBV15
TGTGCCAGCAGTGAAGGGGGCCTAGCGGACACCGGGGAGCTGTTTTTT	CASSEGGLADTGELFF	TRBJ2-2	.	TRBD2	TRBV2
TGTGCCACCAGCACGGGCCCTGGGGAAGTAGCTTTCTTT	CATSTGPGEVAFF	TRBJ1-1	few	.	TRBV15
TGTGCCAGCAGCTACCCTAGCGGCTTGGGGGGGAATGAGCAGTTCTTC	CASSYPSGLGGNEQFF	TRBJ2-1	few	TRBD2	TRBV11-2
TGTGCCACCAGCAGAGATCGGACAGGGGGCTACGAGCAGTACTTC	CATSRDRTGGYEQYF	TRBJ2-7	many	TRBD1	TRBV15
TGTGCCAGCAGCGTAAGGACAGGGAGCACCGGGGAGCTGTTTTTT	CASSVRTGSTGELFF	TRBJ2-2	many	TRBD1	TRBV9
TGTGCCAGCAGCCTAAGGGGCTTGAGCTCCTACAATGAGCAGTTCTTC	CASSLRGLSSYNEQFF	TRBJ2-1	few	.	TRBV27
TGTGCCAGCAGTCATAAGGACAGACAAGAGACCCAGTACTTC	CASSHKDRQETQYF	TRBJ2-5	few	.	TRBV2
TGCGCCAGCAGCCATTCAGGGTGGGCTGAAGCTTTCTTT	CASSHSGWAEAFF	TRBJ1-1	.	.	TRBV4-3
TGTGCCAGCAGCTCCTCCGGACTTCTAGTCAATGAGCAGTTCTTC	CASSSSGLLVNEQFF	TRBJ2-1	few	.	TRBV7-9
TGTGCCAGCAGCTTAGGGCAGGGTCCTTTTCAAGAGACCCAGTACTTC	CASSLGQGPFQETQYF	TRBJ2-5	many	.	TRBV11-1
TGCAGTGCTGGAAGAGGACGGGACCCGATATCCAGCTCCTACAATGAGCAGTTCTTC	CSAGRGRDPISSSYNEQFF	TRBJ2-1	few	.	TRBV20-1
TGTGCCAGCCAAGAGCGGGGGGGCCCAGATACGCAGTATTTT	CASQERGGPDTQYF	TRBJ2-3	.	TRBD2	TRBV4-2
TGTGCCAGCAGCTTAGTCCTAGGGGACACTGAAGCTTTCTTT	CASSLVLGDTEAFF	TRBJ1-1	many	.	TRBV7-6
TGTGCCAGCAGCCCCGTTGTTGGGGTCCGGAACACTGAAGCTTTCTTT	CASSPVVGVRNTEAFF	TRBJ1-1	few	.	TRBV7-2
TGTGCCAGCAGTTTGAGTCAGGGGACCTACAATGAGCAGTTCTTC	CASSLSQGTYNEQFF	TRBJ2-1	large	.	TRBV28
TGTGCCAGCAGTTTCGGGGGGTTTGGTGATAGCAATCAGCCCCAGCATTTT	CASSFGGFGDSNQPQHF	TRBJ1-5	few	.	TRBV28
TGTGCCAGCAGCCGTGGAGGGGAGACCCAGTACTTC	CASSRGGETQYF	TRBJ2-5	many	.	TRBV7-2
TGTGCCAGCAGCAAACTAGCGGGGGGGAATGAGCAGTTCTTC	CASSKLAGGNEQFF	TRBJ2-1	.	TRBD2	TRBV6-5